The 32 T cell receptor beta chains below were found in one sample sequenced in a study of T cells in Graves' hyperthyroidism and ophthalmopathy. It was RNA transcripts that yielded the amplified TCR beta CDR3 regions. When the TCR CDR3 underwent first-round RT-PCR, the HTBI primer set was used. TCRdb reprocessed the multiplex PCR reads via MiXCR and lists one record per CDR3 protein. The sample shows hundreds of thousands of distinct CDR3 sequences, about half of them seen only once. What was sequenced was peripheral blood or thyroid tissue (not recorded which). These receptors were obtained from a woman between 18 and 30 years old with Graves' hyperthyroidism.

Turning to this clonotype: Since the CDR3 does not end with the conserved phenylalanine or tryptophan, this likely comes from a read error. The chain recombines TRBV19 with TRBJ1-1; maybe TRBD1 (5 bases). Germline loops: CDR1 LNHDA, CDR2 SQIVND (reference sequence). The CDR3 length is 13 residues. V lost 3 bases and J 5 bases, leaving 10 bases between the germline ends. DNA of the CDR3: TGTGCCAGTAGTATGGCAGGGAGAACTGAAGCTTTCTCT. Translation: CASSMAGRTEAFS.

This clonotype was seen at least ten times. CDR3 in DNA: TGCAGCGTTTACAGGGACACTGAAGCTTTCTTT. Encoded protein: CSVYRDTEAFF. This sequence joins TRBV29-1 and TRBJ1-1, with D perhaps matching TRBD1 (6 bases). V lost 5 bases and J lost 3, with 7 bases in between. CDR3 size: 11 residues. Germline CDR1 and CDR2: SQVTM and ANQGSEA.

In its sample, this clonotype was seen many times. This chain connects TRBV10-3 to TRBJ1-3; D gene uncertain. The CDR3 is 14 residues long. Trimming shortened V by 2 bases and J by 2 bases, and 7 bases separated the two germline ends. Germline loops: CDR1 ENHRY, CDR2 SYGVKD. The CDR3 is CAISETVAGNTIYF. The CDR3 coding sequence is TGTGCCATCAGTGAGACAGTAGCTGGAAACACCATATATTTT.

As concerns this clonotype: A much larger clone differs from this one at a single base, so this may be a read error. The chain recombines TRBV10-3 with TRBJ2-7; 8 bases align to TRBD1. Trimming cost V 6 bases and J 2 bases; bases outside gene matches: 9. The CDR3 has 15 amino acids. Germline V gives CDR1 ENHRY, CDR2 SYGVKD. The CDR3 DNA reads as TGTGCCATCAGCGGCGAGGACAGGGTAACCTACGAGCAGTACTTC. Translated: CAISGEDRVTYEQYF.

This clonotype was observed a handful of times. V is TRBV6-6 and J is TRBJ1-6, with 7 bases aligning to TRBD1. CDR1 is MNHNY and CDR2 is SVGAGI in the germline V gene (reference sequence). J lost 12 bases, V lost 6 bases, and 8 bases had no gene match. The CDR3 has 13 amino acids. CDR3: CASSLDRDGPLHF. CDR3 sequence (DNA): TGTGCCAGCAGCCTCGACAGGGATGGACCCCTCCACTTT.

A note on this clonotype: This may come from a read error, since a much larger clone is one base off. CDR3: CASSLGQGEDGYTF. The DNA for the CDR3 is TGTGCCAGCAGCTTGGGACAGGGCGAGGATGGCTACACCTTC. This chain connects TRBV7-9 to TRBJ1-2; 9 bases map to TRBD1. Germline trimming cut 3 bases from V and 6 bases from J; bases unmatched to any gene: 5. This CDR3 has 14 amino acids. Germline V gives CDR1 SEHNR, CDR2 FQNEAQ (reference sequence).

In this sample, this clonotype turned up many times. The genes are TRBV25-1 and TRBJ1-1; D is undetermined. Germline lookup yields CDR1 MGHDK and CDR2 SYGVNS. The CDR3 length is 14 residues. V lost 4 bases and J lost 1, with 10 bases in between. The CDR3, as DNA: TGTGCCAGCAGTGTGAGCCTTAAGAACACTGAAGCTTTCTTT. Protein: CASSVSLKNTEAFF. The complete variable domain, with remaining parts taken from reference TRBV25-1 and TRBJ1-1, reads EADIYQTPRYLVIGTGKKITLECSQTMGHDKMYWYQQDPGMELHLIHYSYGVNSTEKGDLSSESTVSRIRTEHFPLTLESARPSHTSQYLCASSVSLKNTEAFFGQGTRLTVV.

On this clonotype itself: This sequence may be a read error, since a much larger clone differs from it by one base. This chain joins TRBV10-3 and TRBJ1-5; 9 bases match TRBD1. The germline gives CDR1 ENHRY, CDR2 SYGVKD. Trimming removed 3 bases from V and 1 base from J; junction bases left unmatched: 7. The CDR3 consists of 17 residues. The CDR3 DNA sequence: TGTGCCATCAGTGATTCTCCGACAGGGGGGAGCAATCAGCCCCAGCATTTT. Amino acid sequence: CAISDSPTGGSNQPQHF.

CDR3 coding DNA: TGCGCCAGCAGTGAACGGGTGTATGGCTACACCTTC. Translating it yields CASSERVYGYTF. The rearrangement links TRBV10-1 to TRBJ1-2; no reliable D call. The CDR3 has 12 amino acids. Trimming removed 3 bases at V and 5 bases at J, with 7 bases between. From germline, CDR1 is WNHNN and CDR2 SYGVQD (reference sequence).

CDR3 coding DNA: TGTGCCAGCAGTGAGAGAACAGGGGGTACTGAAGCTTTCTTT. Translating gives CASSERTGGTEAFF. The chain couples TRBV2 to TRBJ1-1; 8 bases line up with TRBD1. The CDR3 is 14 amino acids. Germline V gene data show CDR1 as SNHLY and CDR2 as FYNNEI. With V trimmed by 3 bases and J by 5 bases, 5 bases remained unmatched. Full variable domain (outside the CDR3, taken from reference TRBV2 and TRBJ1-1): EPEVTQTPSHQVTQMGQEVILRCVPISNHLYFYWYRQILGQKVEFLVSFYNNEISEKSEIFDDQFSVERPDGSNFTLKIRSTKLEDSAMYFCASSERTGGTEAFFGQGTRLTVV.

J is TRBJ2-5 and V is TRBV7-8; 7 nucleotides agree with TRBD2. J lost 11 bases, V lost 1 base, and 19 bases had no gene match. Looked up from germline, CDR1 is SGHVS and CDR2 is FQNEAQ. There are 17 residues in the CDR3. CDR3 residues: CASSLVPGEGRHGEQYF. CDR3 coding DNA: TGTGCCAGCAGCTTAGTACCCGGGGAGGGCCGTCATGGAGAGCAGTACTTC.

The chain carries TRBV2 and TRBJ1-1; D is unresolved. CDR1 is SNHLY and CDR2 is FYNNEI in the germline V gene. V lost 8 bases, J lost 7 bases, and 11 bases lay in between. The CDR3 loop spans 11 amino acids. The CDR3 is CASGTAIEAFF. The CDR3 nucleotides read TGTGCCAGCGGCACAGCAATTGAAGCTTTCTTT.

V and J are TRBV12-3 or TRBV12-4 and TRBJ2-7; TRBD2 might be the D (5 bases). This CDR3 is built from 14 residues. Trimming took 6 bases from V and 8 from J, leaving 20 bases between them. CDR3 sequence: CASRRLRGSGKQYF. The DNA of the CDR3 is TGTGCCAGCAGAAGACTACGTGGGTCTGGAAAGCAGTACTTC.

This clonotype was recorded a few times. The genes are TRBV11-3 and TRBJ2-2; no definite D call. V lost 7 bases and J 5 bases, leaving 17 bases between the germline ends. Germline-derived CDR1 and CDR2 are SGHNT and YENEEA. The CDR3 runs to 15 residues. CDR3 bases: TGTGCCAGCACCCTTGCTCTGGGTGGTACCGGGGAGCTGTTTTTT. As protein: CASTLALGGTGELFF.

This clonotype was found a few times. V and J are TRBV7-2 and TRBJ2-7; D call uncertain. CDR1 SGHTA and CDR2 FQGNSA come from the germline V gene. The CDR3 length is 13 residues. Deletions cut 1 base from V and 5 bases from J, with 9 bases between. The CDR3 bases are TGTGCCAGCAGCTTAGAAGGGTTCGACGAGCAGTACTTC. It specifies CASSLEGFDEQYF.

This clonotype was detected only once. The chain is built from TRBV29-1 and TRBJ2-7, with 7 nucleotides matching TRBD1. Trimming at V came to 7 bases and at J to 5 bases, leaving 11 bases not matched to a gene. CDR1 is SQVTM and CDR2 is ANQGSEA in the germline V gene. The CDR3 totals 13 residues. CDR3 coding DNA: TGCAGCGAAGCCCAGACAGGGCTTAACGAGCAGTACGTC. Protein: CSEAQTGLNEQYV.

The chain combines TRBV19 with TRBJ2-7; D is undetermined. The CDR3 has 13 residues. Germline values: CDR1 LNHDA, CDR2 SQIVND (reference sequence). V dropped 3 bases and J dropped 1 base, with 7 bases sitting between them. The CDR3 region is CASSIETSYEQYF. Written as DNA, the CDR3 is TGTGCCAGTAGTATTGAGACTTCCTACGAGCAGTACTTC.

This sequence joins TRBV7-2 and TRBJ2-5; the match to TRBD2 covers 9 bases. The CDR3 has 14 amino acids. The V and J ends lost 4 bases and 3 bases, in that order; junction bases with no gene match: 3. Germline values: CDR1 SGHTA, CDR2 FQGNSA. CDR3 DNA sequence: TGTGCCAGCAGCTCGACTAGCGGAGAAGAGACCCAGTACTTC. Amino acid sequence: CASSSTSGEETQYF. Full variable domain (rest looked up from reference TRBV7-2 and TRBJ2-5): GAGVSQSPSNKVTEKGKDVELRCDPISGHTALYWYRQSLGQGLEFLIYFQGNSAPDKSGLPSDRFSAERTGGSVSTLTIQRTQQEDSAVYLCASSSTSGEETQYFGPGTRLLVL.

The chain carries TRBV7-9 and TRBJ1-5; no firm D call. V lost 2 bases and J lost 0, with 8 bases in between. CDR1 SEHNR and CDR2 FQNEAQ come from the germline V gene (reference sequence). The CDR3 extends over 15 amino acids. Written as DNA, the CDR3 is TGTGCCAGCAGCTTAAGGCCGCATAGCAATCAGCCCCAGCATTTT. It translates to CASSLRPHSNQPQHF.

J is TRBJ1-5 and V is TRBV19, with D unclear. V lost 3 bases and J 4 bases, leaving 13 bases between the germline ends. The CDR3 sequence is 15 residues long. Looked up from germline, CDR1 is LNHDA and CDR2 is SQIVND (reference sequence). CDR3 nucleotide sequence: TGTGCCAGTAGTATCACGGCGCAGACAAATCAGCCCCAGCATTTT. Translation gives CASSITAQTNQPQHF.

This clonotype was seen just once. The chain has TRBV13 and TRBJ1-5; 8 positions match TRBD1. The CDR3 is made up of 16 amino acids. Germline V gene sequence: CDR1 PRHDT, CDR2 FYEKMQ (reference sequence). The J segment lost 5 bases and the V segment lost 0 bases, leaving 6 bases of the junction unmatched. CDR3 in amino acids: CASSLGQGVGDQPQHF. CDR3 DNA sequence: TGTGCCAGCAGCTTAGGACAGGGGGTTGGAGATCAGCCCCAGCATTTT.

This clonotype was observed at least ten times. The chain recombines TRBV10-3 with TRBJ1-5, with D uncertain. The CDR3 spans 13 residues. Germline V gene data show CDR1 as ENHRY and CDR2 as SYGVKD. V lost 0 bases and J lost 4, with 4 bases in between. CDR3 sequence: CAISESNNQPQHF. CDR3 nucleotide sequence: TGTGCCATCAGTGAGTCGAATAATCAGCCCCAGCATTTT.

A few counts support this clonotype. The V call is TRBV5-4, the J call TRBJ2-7; 7 positions agree with TRBD2. The CDR3 is 14 residues long. The V gene's germline CDR1 is SGHNT and CDR2 YYREEE (reference sequence). After removal of 1 base from V and 2 bases from J, the junction contained 3 bases not matched to a gene. The DNA for the CDR3 is TGTGCCAGCAGCTTGAACAGCGGGACCTACGAGCAGTACTTC. Encoded protein: CASSLNSGTYEQYF. Filled out from reference TRBV5-4 and TRBJ2-7, the complete variable domain reads ETGVTQSPTHLIKTRGQQVTLRCSSQSGHNTVSWYQQALGQGPQFIFQYYREEENGRGNFPPRFSGLQFPNYSSELNVNALELDDSALYLCASSLNSGTYEQYFGPGTRLTVT.

This sequence joins TRBV7-7 and TRBJ2-2, with a possible D match to TRBD2 (6 bases). This CDR3 region has 14 residues. Germline values: CDR1 SSHAT, CDR2 FNYEAQ (reference sequence). Deletions cut 4 bases from V and 5 bases from J, with 11 bases between. The CDR3, as DNA: TGTGCCAGCAGCTCCCATAGCGGAACCGGGGAGCTGTTTTTT. Residues: CASSSHSGTGELFF. The complete variable domain, with remaining parts taken from reference TRBV7-7 and TRBJ2-2, reads GAGVSQSPRYKVTKRGQDVTLRCDPISSHATLYWYQQALGQGPEFLTYFNYEAQPDKSGLPSDRFSAERPEGSISTLTIQRTEQRDSAMYRCASSSHSGTGELFFGEGSRLTVL.

This clonotype was detected many times. The genes are TRBV10-3 and TRBJ1-1, with TRBD1 matching 7 bases. V shed 10 bases, J shed 0 bases, and the junction held 8 bases outside the gene matches. The CDR3 loop spans 14 amino acids. Germline values: CDR1 ENHRY, CDR2 SYGVKD. CDR3 in amino acids: CATKGQGVNTEAFF. The CDR3 nucleotides read TGTGCCACGAAGGGTCAGGGGGTGAACACTGAAGCTTTCTTT.

V and J are TRBV9 and TRBJ2-3; D tentatively fits TRBD1 or TRBD2 (5 bases each). The CDR3 runs 14 residues. Germline CDR1 reads SGDLS; CDR2 reads YYNGEE. Trimming shortened V by 1 base and J by 6 bases, and 12 bases separated the two germline ends. The chain's CDR3 is CASSVQGPIDTQYF. The CDR3 coding sequence is TGTGCCAGCAGCGTACAGGGACCCATTGATACGCAGTATTTT.

The V gene is TRBV10-3, the J gene TRBJ2-2, with D perhaps matching TRBD2 (6 bases). Germline V gene sequence: CDR1 ENHRY, CDR2 SYGVKD. The V and J ends lost 9 bases and 5 bases respectively, with 13 bases between them. The CDR3 contains 13 residues. The CDR3 is CAILGSGTGELFF. The CDR3 DNA reads as TGTGCCATACTCGGGAGCGGAACCGGGGAGCTGTTTTTT.

The table lists this clonotype with a few counts. In DNA, the CDR3 is TGTGCCAGCAGTGAGACAGGGGAGGCGTTCACCGGGGAGCTGTTTTTT. Translated: CASSETGEAFTGELFF. The chain links TRBV12-3 or TRBV12-4 to TRBJ2-2, with 8 bases fitting TRBD1. The CDR3 contains 16 residues. J was trimmed by 4 bases and V by 5 bases; bases with no gene match: 9.

Note on this clonotype: The conserved phenylalanine or tryptophan normally closing the CDR3 is absent here, so this likely arose from a read error. The DNA is left out, because the CDR3 cannot be placed on it with certainty; the CDR3 is given as TCRdb lists it. This chain links TRBV7-9 with TRBJ1-6. The CDR3 has 10 amino acids, counting both end residues. Looked up from germline, CDR1 is SEHNR and CDR2 is FQNEAQ (reference sequence). The CDR3 sequence: CASSTTLPTS.

The J gene is TRBJ2-2, the V gene TRBV9, with D perhaps assigned TRBD1 or TRBD2 (6 bases each). V lost 1 base, J lost 7 bases, and 11 bases lay in between. CDR3 size: 14 residues. Germline assignment: CDR1 SGDLS and CDR2 YYNGEE. The DNA of the CDR3 is TGTGCCAGCAGCGTATTGGGGGGCGGCGGGGAGCTGTTTTTT. Translated: CASSVLGGGGELFF.

This clonotype was counted at least ten times. In nucleotides, the CDR3 is TGTGCCAGCAGCCCCGGGACAGGGGACGGAAACACCATATATTTT. This codes for CASSPGTGDGNTIYF. The chain couples TRBV7-9 to TRBJ1-3; TRBD1 aligns across 10 bases. The CDR3 covers 15 residues. The junction had 5 bases not matched to a gene; V was cut back by 5 bases and J by 4 bases. Germline V lookup: CDR1 SEHNR, CDR2 FQNEAQ (reference sequence).

This clonotype has only one observation. The junction departs from the called germline gene at one end, perhaps through a read error. The chain recombines TRBV10-2 with TRBJ2-2, with 9 bases aligning to TRBD1. The CDR3 is made up of 14 amino acids. CDR1 and CDR2 from the germline V gene are WSHSY and SAAADI. CDR3 residues: CASRDRVRAGELFF. The CDR3 DNA sequence: TGTGCCAGCAGGGACAGGGTTAGAGCCGGGGAGCTGTTTTTT.